This T cell receptor beta chain was profiled in a study of graft-versus-host responses after intestinal transplantation. Graft-derived tissue was subjected to processing to liberate intraepithelial and lamina propria lymphocytes. Assay used: immunoSEQ multiplex PCR; TCRdb lists only in-frame clones, some missing. There are about 63,000 clones in the sample; approximately 91% occur only once, and 1.5% to 2% lies in the top ten. Trimming took off 3 bases at V and 4 bases at J, with 13 bases between the two ends. The CDR3 spans 15 residues. CDR1 is SGHRS, CDR2 YFSETQ, per germline. The sequenced sample was ileum tissue, obtained approximately 370 days after transplant. The TCR originated in a human patient who received an intestinal transplant, so some T cells may come from the graft donor. The rearrangement uses TRBV5-1 and TRBJ2-2; D call uncertain. DNA for the CDR3: TGCGCCAGCAGCTCACTCCCCTCGGGCACCGGGGAGCTGTTTTTT. As protein: CASSSLPSGTGELFF. The whole variable domain, remainder taken from reference TRBV5-1 and TRBJ2-2, is KAGVTQTPRYLIKTRGQQVTLSCSPISGHRSVSWYQQTPGQGLQFLFEYFSETQRNKGNFPGRFSGRQFSNSRSEMNVSTLELGDSALYLCASSSLPSGTGELFFGEGSRLTVL.